One and the same sample provided the 21 T cell receptor beta chains below, sequenced in a study of blood T cells in healthy people across ages. Primed by a sample-barcoded 5' primer and a J-beta primer mix, a second PCR proceeded for about 6 to 12 cycles. TCRdb independently ran MiXCR on the 5' RACE reads; one entry per CDR3 protein. The data show about 1.5 million distinct CDR3 sequences, 35% to 45% seen once. Material: blood. Source of these receptors: a woman aged 18-29 years in good health.

This clonotype was observed a few times. This rearrangement joins TRBV12-3 or TRBV12-4 to TRBJ2-2; tentatively, D is TRBD1 (5 bases). Trimming shortened V by 1 base and J by 9 bases, and 12 bases separated the two germline ends. The CDR3 has 14 residues. The CDR3 coding sequence is TGTGCCAGCAGTTTAGTTGGGCAGGGTTGGGAGCTGTTTTTT. It codes for CASSLVGQGWELFF.

The chain uses TRBV6-2 or TRBV6-3 and TRBJ2-1, with D possibly matching TRBD2 (6 bases). Trimming pared 6 bases from V and 9 bases from J, leaving 27 bases between. Germline loops: CDR1 MNHEY, CDR2 SVGEGT. The CDR3 is 17 amino acids. The CDR3 region is CASSRHRLVYPLSEQFF. As DNA, the CDR3 is TGTGCCAGCAGCCGACATCGACTAGTTTATCCGTTGAGTGAGCAGTTCTTC.

The chain couples TRBV14 to TRBJ2-7; either TRBD1 or TRBD2 may fit D (5 bases each). Germline lookup yields CDR1 SGHDN and CDR2 FVKESK. The CDR3 length is 13 residues. V dropped 3 bases and J dropped 7 bases, with 13 bases sitting between them. DNA for the CDR3: TGTGCCAGCAGCCAGAGGGGAACGGGGGAGCAGTACTTC. Residues: CASSQRGTGEQYF.

This rearrangement joins TRBV14 to TRBJ2-1; D not certain. V lost 1 base and J 3 bases, leaving 10 bases between the germline ends. The germline V gene has CDR1 SGHDN and CDR2 FVKESK. This CDR3 comprises 15 residues. Written as DNA, the CDR3 is TGTGCCAGCAGCCAAGGTGGATCGGTCTACAATGAGCAGTTCTTC. It translates to CASSQGGSVYNEQFF.

This clonotype has only a few counts. The chain is built from TRBV6-2 or TRBV6-3 and TRBJ2-7; D perhaps matches TRBD1 (6 bases). This CDR3 region has 17 residues. CDR1 and CDR2 (germline): MNHEY, SVGEGT. V lost 2 bases to trimming and J lost 0 bases, with 17 bases between them. The CDR3 region has the DNA TGTGCCAGCAGTTACCCCCGGACAGCCGTCTTCTCCTACGAGCAGTACTTC. Its translation: CASSYPRTAVFSYEQYF.

This clonotype has just a few counts. The rearrangement joins TRBV29-1 to TRBJ1-5, with 8 nucleotides matching TRBD1. CDR3 length: 14 amino acids. Germline assignment: CDR1 SQVTM and CDR2 ANQGSEA. V lost 6 bases and J lost 0; bases outside the gene matches: 4. The CDR3 nucleotides read TGCAGCGTGAAAGGACAGGGTAGCAATCAGCCCCAGCATTTT. It translates to CSVKGQGSNQPQHF.

This clonotype was counted a single time. The CDR3 region has the DNA TGCAGTGCTACCCGAAGCCAGGGGCTTGTTGTCTACACCTTC. It encodes CSATRSQGLVVYTF. V usage is TRBV20-1 and J usage is TRBJ1-2, with D possibly being TRBD1 (6 bases). The ends were cut back, 4 bases at V and 10 bases at J, with 22 bases in the middle. The CDR3 extends over 14 amino acids. Germline lookup yields CDR1 DFQATT and CDR2 SNEGSKA (reference sequence).

The chain combines TRBV18 with TRBJ1-2; D uncertain. The CDR3 has 15 residues. Germline assignment: CDR1 KGHSH and CDR2 LQKENI. The V end was cut by 0 bases, the J end by 3 bases, with 11 bases between. The CDR3 reads CASSPPGGRDYGYTF. The DNA for the CDR3 is TGTGCCAGCTCACCACCGGGTGGGCGCGACTATGGCTACACCTTC.

This chain uses TRBV4-2 with TRBJ2-3, with D unclear. There are 14 residues in the CDR3. Trimming took 3 bases from V and 8 from J, leaving 15 bases between them. CDR1 and CDR2 from the germline V gene are LGHNA and YNFKEQ. The CDR3 sequence is CASSQGTTAGTQYF. Written as DNA, the CDR3 is TGTGCCAGCAGCCAGGGTACGACCGCCGGTACGCAGTATTTT.

This clonotype has more than one count but fewer than ten. J is TRBJ2-7 and V is TRBV24-1; D gene unclear. Germline assignment: CDR1 KGHDR and CDR2 SFDVKD. CDR3 length: 13 amino acids. V lost 8 bases to trimming and J lost 4 bases, with 14 bases between them. Here the CDR3 DNA reads TGTGCCACCAACCCGCAGCGTCTTTACGAGCAGTACTTC. Amino acids: CATNPQRLYEQYF.

This clonotype was picked up a small number of times. At one boundary the junction diverges from the germline segment, which might be a read error. The chain links TRBV7-7 to TRBJ2-1; D remains ambiguous. The CDR3 totals 17 residues. CDR1 is SSHAT and CDR2 is FNYEAQ in the germline V gene (reference sequence). This chain's CDR3 is CASSLGATRSPWGEQFF. The DNA for the CDR3 is TGTGCTAGCAGCTTAGGAGCGACACGGAGCCCCTGGGGAGAGCAGTTCTTC.

This chain joins TRBV7-9 and TRBJ1-1, with TRBD1 identical over 8 bases. The CDR3 covers 17 residues. The V segment lost 4 bases and the J segment 10 bases; nucleotides outside the gene matches: 20. Germline V gene lookup returns CDR1 SEHNR and CDR2 FQNEAQ (reference sequence). CDR3 bases: TGTGCCAGCAGCTCGATGGGCGGGGGACAGGACCTATGGAGAGCTTTCTTT. It encodes CASSSMGGGQDLWRAFF.

This chain links TRBV20-1 with TRBJ2-5, with D possibly being TRBD2 (6 bases). CDR1 DFQATT and CDR2 SNEGSKA come from the germline V gene (reference sequence). This CDR3 has 15 residues. Trimming stripped 6 bases from V and 2 bases from J, with 19 bases between. The CDR3 coding sequence is TGCAGTGCCCGTGTGGTTGACGGACTACAAGAGACCCAGTACTTC. This codes for CSARVVDGLQETQYF.

In nucleotides, the CDR3 is TGTGCCAGCAGTAGGACAGAGAAGAGAGAGACCCAGTACTTC. Encoded protein: CASSRTEKRETQYF. J is TRBJ2-5 and V is TRBV27; weak D call: TRBD1 (6 bases). Germline V lookup: CDR1 MNHEY, CDR2 SMNVEV (reference sequence). V lost 5 bases to trimming and J lost 4 bases, with 14 bases between them. The CDR3 has 14 residues.

This clonotype was found a few times. The chain has TRBV18 and TRBJ2-7; 9 positions agree with TRBD2. Germline values: CDR1 KGHSH, CDR2 LQKENI. This CDR3 is built from 15 residues. Trimming removed 1 base from V and 7 bases from J; junction bases left unmatched: 8. For the CDR3, the DNA is TGTGCCAGCTCACCACGGGCTAGCGGGACCTTTGAGCAGTACTTC. Translated, it gives CASSPRASGTFEQYF. The full variable domain, completed using reference TRBV18 and TRBJ2-7, is NAGVMQNPRHLVRRRGQEARLRCSPMKGHSHVYWYRQLPEEGLKFMVYLQKENIIDESGMPKERFSAEFPKEGPSILRIQQVVRGDSAAYFCASSPRASGTFEQYFGPGTRLTVT.

The genes are TRBV7-2 and TRBJ2-1, with TRBD1 as a possible D gene (6 bases). V was clipped by 5 bases and J by 11 bases, with 16 bases between them. Germline values: CDR1 SGHTA, CDR2 FQGNSA. This CDR3 contains 13 residues. The CDR3 sequence: CASSPPGQTQQFF. CDR3 bases: TGTGCCAGCAGCCCCCCAGGACAGACGCAGCAGTTCTTC.

V and J are TRBV20-1 and TRBJ2-3; 15 bases match TRBD2. V dropped 5 bases and J dropped 0; count of bases not matched to a gene: 6. CDR1 DFQATT and CDR2 SNEGSKA come from the germline V gene (reference sequence). CDR3 length: 17 residues. The CDR3 DNA reads TGCAGTGCTGGGGGGACTAGCGGGGGGTCGAGCACAGATACGCAGTATTTT. Translation: CSAGGTSGGSSTDTQYF.

The chain carries TRBV28 and TRBJ1-2, with D possibly matching TRBD1 (5 bases). Between the trimmed V and J ends, which lost 9 bases and 1 base, there was a span of 18 bases. There are 15 residues in the CDR3. Germline values: CDR1 MDHEN, CDR2 SYDVKM. CDR3 sequence: CASTVGGTLNYGYTF. CDR3 nucleotides: TGTGCCAGTACTGTTGGCGGGACTCTTAACTATGGCTACACCTTC.

V gene TRBV20-1 combines with J gene TRBJ2-2, with D uncertain. Looked up from germline, CDR1 is DFQATT and CDR2 is SNEGSKA (reference sequence). Between the trimmed V and J ends, which lost 3 bases and 2 bases, there was a span of 7 bases. There are 13 residues in the CDR3. The CDR3 DNA sequence: TGCAGTGCTAGCGGCGCTAACACCGGGGAGCTGTTTTTT. Its translation is CSASGANTGELFF.

The genes are TRBV20-1 and TRBJ2-1; 10 bases map to TRBD1. Germline values: CDR1 DFQATT, CDR2 SNEGSKA (reference sequence). Trimming cost V 2 bases and J 2 bases; bases outside gene matches: 12. The CDR3 runs 18 residues. The CDR3 region has the DNA TGCAGTGCTAGATCAGGACAGGGGGGCGTAAGGACCTACAATGAGCAGTTCTTC. This translates into CSARSGQGGVRTYNEQFF.

This sequence joins TRBV20-1 and TRBJ2-3, with unresolved D. Germline-derived CDR1 and CDR2 are DFQATT and SNEGSKA (reference sequence). This CDR3 is 8 amino acids long. The V end lost 2 bases, the J end lost 10 bases, and 1 base lay between the germline ends. Here the CDR3 reads CSARSQYF. Here the CDR3 DNA reads TGCAGTGCTAGATCGCAGTATTTT.